This T cell receptor beta chain was captured by sequencing in a study of technical replicates of blood from a handful of donors. Some clones are missing from TCRdb's copy, which holds only in-frame ones; the method was immunoSEQ multiplex PCR. The top ten hold approximately 0.2% of the sample, which has about 100,000 clones, roughly 95% seen once. V gave up 5 bases and J gave up 7 bases; unmatched junction bases: 7. The CDR3 is 14 residues long. Germline CDR1 MDHEN, CDR2 SYDVKM. Sequencing was carried out using T cells isolated from PBMCs. V usage is TRBV28 and J usage is TRBJ2-1, with 8 bases identical to TRBD2. The TCR originated in a human donor in good health. CDR3 DNA: TGTGCCAGCAGTCACACTGGACTAGCAAATGAGCAGTTCTTC. Its protein product is CASSHTGLANEQFF.